The clone carrying this T cell receptor (beta chain) was seen a handful of times. Unmatched junction bases numbered 14, after V lost 1 base and J lost 7 bases. This CDR3 comprises 17 residues. In germline, CDR1 is SGHRS, CDR2 YFSETQ. Here immunoSEQ multiplex PCR was the method, and the copy in TCRdb shows in-frame clones only, minus some. The table shows approximately 300,000 clones, with less than 85% occurring only once. This sample was included in a study of blood T cell repertoires in COVID-19. The sequence derives from a woman between 25 and 40 years old who had been exposed to COVID-19. The sample comprised PBMCs or T cells enriched from blood (not recorded which). This chain uses TRBV5-1 with TRBJ1-2; 9 nucleotides match TRBD1. The CDR3 bases are TGCGCCAGCAGCTTGATGGCCTCCGGGACAGGGAAGGGTGGCTACACCTTC. This gives the protein CASSLMASGTGKGGYTF.